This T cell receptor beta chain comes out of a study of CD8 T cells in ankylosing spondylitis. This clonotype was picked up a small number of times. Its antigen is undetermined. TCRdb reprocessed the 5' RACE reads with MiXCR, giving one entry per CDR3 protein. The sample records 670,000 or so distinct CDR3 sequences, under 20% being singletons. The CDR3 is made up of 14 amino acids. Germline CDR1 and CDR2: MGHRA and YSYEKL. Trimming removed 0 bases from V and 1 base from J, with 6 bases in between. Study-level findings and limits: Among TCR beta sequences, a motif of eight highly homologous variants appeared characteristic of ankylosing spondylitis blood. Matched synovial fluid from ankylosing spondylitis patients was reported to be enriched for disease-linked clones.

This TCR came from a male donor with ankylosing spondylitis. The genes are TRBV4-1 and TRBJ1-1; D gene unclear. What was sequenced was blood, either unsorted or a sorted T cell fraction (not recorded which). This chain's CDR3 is CASSQDPENTEAFF. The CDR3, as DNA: TGCGCCAGCAGCCAAGATCCTGAGAACACTGAAGCTTTCTTT.